Here is one TCR beta chain with its context. A sample-barcoded 5' primer and a J-beta primer mix were used in a second PCR of roughly 7 to 11 cycles. TCRdb re-analysed the 5' RACE reads in MiXCR, keeping a single row per CDR3 protein. Among around 650,000 distinct CDR3 sequences, roughly two fifths were seen once, and the ten largest hold 25% to 35%. The data are from a study of blood T cells in healthy people across ages. On the study more broadly: Template switching recovered approximately one barcoded beta molecule for every two T cells.

This TCR derives from a man aged 80 or over in good health. Material: blood.

The CDR3 bases are TGCAGTGTGACTAGCCGGCCGCGGAGGGAGCAGTTCTTC. Amino acid sequence: CSVTSRPRREQFF. The chain couples TRBV29-1 to TRBJ2-1; 7 nucleotides align to TRBD2. Germline lookup yields CDR1 SQVTM and CDR2 ANQGSEA. The CDR3 loop spans 13 amino acids.